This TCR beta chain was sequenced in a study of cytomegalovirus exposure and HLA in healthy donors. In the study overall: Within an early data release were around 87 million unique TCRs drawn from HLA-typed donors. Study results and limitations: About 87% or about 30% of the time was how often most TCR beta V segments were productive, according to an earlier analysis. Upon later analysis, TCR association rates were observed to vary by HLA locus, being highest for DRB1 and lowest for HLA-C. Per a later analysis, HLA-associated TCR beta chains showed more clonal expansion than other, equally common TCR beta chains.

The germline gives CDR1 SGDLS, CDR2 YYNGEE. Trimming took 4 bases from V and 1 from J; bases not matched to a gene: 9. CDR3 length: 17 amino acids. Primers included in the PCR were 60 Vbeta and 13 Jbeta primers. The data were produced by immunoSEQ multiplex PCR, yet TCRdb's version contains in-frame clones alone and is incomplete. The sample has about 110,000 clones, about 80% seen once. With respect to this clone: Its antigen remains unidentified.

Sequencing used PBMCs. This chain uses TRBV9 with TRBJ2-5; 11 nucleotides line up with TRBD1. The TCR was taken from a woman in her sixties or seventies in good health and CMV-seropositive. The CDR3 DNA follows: TGTGCCAGCAGCTTTACCGGGACAGGGGGGGTCCAAGAGACCCAGTACTTC. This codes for CASSFTGTGGVQETQYF. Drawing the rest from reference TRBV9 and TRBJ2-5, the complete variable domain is DSGVTQTPKHLITATGQRVTLRCSPRSGDLSVYWYQQSLDQGLQFLIQYYNGEERAKGNILERFSAQQFPDLHSELNLSSLELGDSALYFCASSFTGTGGVQETQYFGPGTRLLVL.